The 29 T cell receptor beta chains given below trace back to one sample, sequenced in a study of OX40 agonist ivuxolimab in advanced cancers. Assay used: immunoSEQ multiplex PCR; TCRdb lists only in-frame clones, some missing. The table includes about 49,000 clones, 75% to 80% detected once. The sample here was CD4+ or CD8+ T cells sorted from blood, taken in a trial of the OX40 agonist ivuxolimab. These receptors were collected from an adult with an advanced solid tumor such as melanoma, head and neck, liver or kidney cancer.

This chain links TRBV7-8 with TRBJ2-3; D uncertain. Germline V gene lookup returns CDR1 SGHVS and CDR2 FQNEAQ. The CDR3 has 13 residues. V lost 4 bases to trimming and J lost 6 bases, with 11 bases between them. The CDR3 here is CASSYNFRDTQYF. CDR3 DNA: TGTGCCAGCAGCTACAATTTTCGGGATACGCAGTATTTT.

The genes are TRBV7-6 and TRBJ2-2; a possible D gene is TRBD1 (6 bases). This CDR3 region has 16 residues. In germline, CDR1 is SGHVS, CDR2 FNYEAQ. Trimming took off 6 bases at V and 0 bases at J, with 14 bases between the two ends. This CDR3 reads CASSQQGGSNTGELFF. CDR3 in DNA: TGTGCCAGCAGTCAACAGGGCGGCTCGAACACCGGGGAGCTGTTTTTT. The whole variable domain, filled in from reference TRBV7-6 and TRBJ2-2, reads GAGVSQSPRYKVTKRGQDVALRCDPISGHVSLYWYRQALGQGPEFLTYFNYEAQQDKSGLPNDRFSAERPEGSISTLTIQRTEQRDSAMYRCASSQQGGSNTGELFFGEGSRLTVL.

The chain has TRBV2 and TRBJ1-3; possibly TRBD1 for D (5 bases). CDR1 and CDR2 from the germline V gene are SNHLY and FYNNEI. This CDR3 contains 18 residues. The V gene lost 5 bases and the J gene lost 4 bases, with 24 bases spanning the gap. This chain's CDR3 is CASSPTGPRPWGGNTIYF. In nucleotides, the CDR3 is TGTGCCAGCAGTCCCACGGGCCCGCGTCCCTGGGGCGGAAACACCATATATTTT.

The CDR3 coding sequence is TGTGCCAGCAGTCCGCTCCCGGGACAGGGGGTATACTCCTACGAGCAGTACTTC. Translation gives CASSPLPGQGVYSYEQYF. The V call is TRBV27, the J call TRBJ2-7; 11 bases are shared with TRBD1. The CDR3 totals 18 residues. Germline assignment: CDR1 MNHEY and CDR2 SMNVEV (reference sequence). Germline trimming cut 5 bases from V and 0 bases from J; bases unmatched to any gene: 12.

This sequence joins TRBV5-4 and TRBJ2-1; the match to TRBD2 covers 7 bases. V lost 0 bases to trimming and J lost 5 bases; unmatched junction nucleotides: 2. Per germline, CDR1 SGHNT and CDR2 YYREEE (reference sequence). The CDR3 has 14 amino acids. In nucleotides, the CDR3 is TGTGCCAGCAGCTTGGAACTAGCGAACAATGAGCAGTTCTTC. Its translation is CASSLELANNEQFF.

In this sample, this clone turned up once. In nucleotides, the CDR3 is TGTGCCAGCAGCTTGGCGGGGTCGCGCTATGGCTACACCTTC. This codes for CASSLAGSRYGYTF. The genes are TRBV5-8 and TRBJ1-2; D is uncertain. Per germline, CDR1 SGHTS and CDR2 YDEGEE. Trimming stripped 0 bases from V and 4 bases from J, with 10 bases between. The CDR3 sequence is 14 residues long.

As regards this clone: The same CDR3 also results from other DNA sequences found in this sample. This chain links TRBV29-1 with TRBJ2-7; TRBD1 matches at 7 bases. Per germline, CDR1 SQVTM and CDR2 ANQGSEA. This CDR3 comprises 11 residues. Trimming cost V 3 bases and J 4 bases; bases outside gene matches: 0. CDR3 region: CSVDRGYEQYF. DNA of the CDR3: TGCAGCGTTGACAGGGGGTACGAGCAGTACTTC.

The chain joins TRBV5-1 to TRBJ2-5; D might be TRBD1 (5 bases). Trimming stripped 2 bases from V and 0 bases from J, with 8 bases between. The CDR3 is 14 residues long. The germline CDR1 and CDR2 sequences are SGHRS and YFSETQ. Written as DNA, the CDR3 is TGCGCCAGCAGCTTATCAGGGCACCAAGAGACCCAGTACTTC. The encoded protein is CASSLSGHQETQYF.

The chain is built from TRBV29-1 and TRBJ2-7; TRBD2 agrees at 12 bases. Germline V lookup: CDR1 SQVTM, CDR2 ANQGSEA. V lost 4 bases, J lost 4 bases, and 11 bases stayed unmatched. This CDR3 spans 16 amino acids. The CDR3 coding sequence is TGCAGCGTTGTGGCTAGCGGGAGGGTATTCGGGTACGAGCAGTACTTC. Amino acid sequence: CSVVASGRVFGYEQYF.

The CDR3 DNA is TGTGCCAGCAGCCCTGAGAAGACCTCCTACGAGCAGTACTTC. Its protein product is CASSPEKTSYEQYF. This sequence joins TRBV5-4 and TRBJ2-7; no clear D gene. V dropped 4 bases and J dropped 0 bases, with 11 bases sitting between them. The CDR3 covers 14 residues. Germline lookup yields CDR1 SGHNT and CDR2 YYREEE (reference sequence).

This chain uses TRBV6-1 with TRBJ2-1; unclear D gene. This CDR3 has 13 amino acids. The germline V and J ends were trimmed by 2 bases and 3 bases, with 5 bases remaining between them. Germline loops: CDR1 MNHNS, CDR2 SASEGT. The CDR3 spells CASSEWSYNEQFF. In DNA form, the CDR3 reads TGTGCCAGCAGTGAATGGAGCTACAATGAGCAGTTCTTC.

The chain has TRBV6-1 and TRBJ1-1; D uncertain. Trimming removed 5 bases from V and 9 bases from J, with 16 bases in between. This CDR3 is 13 amino acids long. The germline CDR1 and CDR2 sequences are MNHNS and SASEGT. The CDR3 DNA is TGTGCCAGCAGTTCGTCGGGCGGAATCAAAGCTTTCTTT. It yields the protein CASSSSGGIKAFF.

The V and J genes are TRBV11-2 and TRBJ2-5; no definite D call. V gave up 2 bases and J gave up 9 bases, with 7 bases separating them. Per the germline V gene, CDR1 is SGHAT and CDR2 is FQNNGV. This CDR3 region has 11 residues. The CDR3 DNA reads TGTGCCAGCAGCTTAAACGCGGCCCAGTACTTC. It encodes CASSLNAAQYF.

The chain joins TRBV5-4 to TRBJ1-2; D gene unclear. The CDR3 runs 14 residues. Germline V lookup: CDR1 SGHNT, CDR2 YYREEE (reference sequence). The V and J ends lost 1 base and 8 bases respectively, with 15 bases between them. CDR3 in amino acids: CASSLSGSGSGYTF. The CDR3 DNA follows: TGTGCCAGCAGCTTGTCCGGTAGTGGTTCCGGCTACACCTTC.

This rearrangement joins TRBV7-2 to TRBJ2-7; 9 nucleotides match TRBD2. This CDR3 comprises 15 residues. Germline V CDR1 and CDR2: SGHTA, FQGNSA. Losses at the gene ends were 2 bases for V and 2 bases for J; bases not matched to a gene: 4. CDR3 DNA: TGTGCCAGCAGCTTAAACCTAGCGGGACCCTACGAGCAGTACTTC. This gives the protein CASSLNLAGPYEQYF.

Note on this clone: Other nucleotide sequences from this sample produce the same CDR3. The V gene is TRBV18, the J gene TRBJ1-1; 7 bases line up with TRBD1. CDR3 length: 13 amino acids. V shed 5 bases and J 1 base; nucleotides not matched to a gene: 1. The germline CDR1 and CDR2 sequences are KGHSH and LQKENI. The CDR3: CASSGQANTEAFF. The CDR3 DNA sequence: TGTGCCAGCTCAGGACAGGCGAACACTGAAGCTTTCTTT.

V gene TRBV2 combines with J gene TRBJ2-7, with 8 bases matching TRBD1. The germline CDR1 and CDR2 sequences are SNHLY and FYNNEI. The ends lost 10 bases at V and 5 bases at J; junction bases unmatched: 10. The CDR3 runs 13 residues. The DNA of the CDR3 is TGTGCCAACAGACTACAGGGGGTGAACGAGCAGTACTTC. Protein: CANRLQGVNEQYF.

The rearrangement uses TRBV14 and TRBJ2-7; perhaps TRBD2 as D (6 bases). From germline, CDR1 is SGHDN and CDR2 FVKESK. This CDR3 has 15 amino acids. Between the trimmed V and J ends, which lost 5 bases and 4 bases, there was a span of 18 bases. The CDR3 DNA is TGTGCCAGCAGCTCACTTGGGACTCTTTTTTACGAGCAGTACTTC. Translating it yields CASSSLGTLFYEQYF.

This clone was observed once. V is TRBV5-5 and J is TRBJ2-1; D is undetermined. The CDR3 contains 14 residues. Trimming left V 1 base short and J 3 bases short, with 8 bases between. The germline V gene encodes CDR1 SGHKS and CDR2 YYEKEE (reference sequence). The CDR3 DNA reads TGTGCCAGCAGCTTGATAGATCTCTACAATGAGCAGTTCTTC. Translating it yields CASSLIDLYNEQFF.

The chain recombines TRBV6-5 with TRBJ1-2; TRBD1 matches 7 bases. The CDR3 totals 15 residues. Trimming took 5 bases from V and 4 from J; bases not matched to a gene: 10. Per the germline V gene, CDR1 is MNHEY and CDR2 is SVGAGI. CDR3 sequence: CASSTPRQGLYGYTF. The CDR3 DNA is TGTGCCAGCAGTACTCCCCGACAGGGACTCTATGGCTACACCTTC.

In nucleotides, the CDR3 is TGCGCCAGCAGCTCCGGGACACCGTACGAGCAGTACTTC. It specifies CASSSGTPYEQYF. The chain carries TRBV5-1 and TRBJ2-5; D may be TRBD1 (6 bases). The J call may be incorrect, as the DNA end agrees better with TRBJ2-7. The CDR3 totals 13 residues. Per the germline V gene, CDR1 is SGHRS and CDR2 is YFSETQ.

V usage is TRBV19 and J usage is TRBJ1-6; TRBD1 agrees at 12 bases. The CDR3 has 19 residues. The trim removed 6 bases at V and 2 bases at J, leaving 11 bases unmatched. Germline V gene sequence: CDR1 LNHDA, CDR2 SQIVND (reference sequence). CDR3 residues: CASRDRDRGPVTYNSPLHF. In DNA form, the CDR3 reads TGTGCCAGTAGAGACCGGGACAGGGGGCCGGTAACCTATAATTCACCCCTCCACTTT.

The chain uses TRBV9 and TRBJ2-1; 15 nucleotides line up with TRBD2. The CDR3 is made up of 19 amino acids. J was trimmed by 2 bases and V by 0 bases; bases with no gene match: 6. Germline CDR1 SGDLS, CDR2 YYNGEE. The CDR3 sequence: CASSVEGTSGRIAYNEQFF. The CDR3 bases are TGTGCCAGCAGCGTAGAGGGGACTAGCGGGAGGATCGCCTACAATGAGCAGTTCTTC.

This clone was observed a handful of times. The rearrangement links TRBV6-1 to TRBJ2-5; TRBD1 is a possible D gene (6 bases). Germline CDR1 is MNHNS and CDR2 is SASEGT. Trimming removed 4 bases from V and 5 bases from J, with 11 bases in between. This CDR3 is 13 amino acids long. The DNA of the CDR3 is TGTGCCAGCAGTGGACAGGCCCGGGAGACCCAGTACTTC. The encoded protein is CASSGQARETQYF.

The gene calls are TRBV6-4 and TRBJ2-1; 11 nucleotides align to TRBD1. The CDR3 covers 15 residues. The V and J ends lost 5 bases and 8 bases, in that order; junction bases with no gene match: 8. The germline gives CDR1 MRHNA, CDR2 SNTAGT. DNA of the CDR3: TGTGCCAGCAGTCTCCGGGACAGGGGGGCCTATGAGCAGTTCTTC. This sequence encodes CASSLRDRGAYEQFF.

The CDR3 DNA sequence: TGTGCCAGCTCACCACCGGGACAGGGAGGGGGAGACATTCAGTACTTC. Amino acid sequence: CASSPPGQGGGDIQYF. The V gene is TRBV18, the J gene TRBJ2-4; 9 nucleotides line up with TRBD1. J was trimmed by 8 bases and V by 0 bases; bases with no gene match: 8. This CDR3 region has 16 residues. CDR1 is KGHSH, CDR2 LQKENI, per germline. Full variable domain (remainder filled in from reference TRBV18 and TRBJ2-4): NAGVMQNPRHLVRRRGQEARLRCSPMKGHSHVYWYRQLPEEGLKFMVYLQKENIIDESGMPKERFSAEFPKEGPSILRIQQVVRGDSAAYFCASSPPGQGGGDIQYFGAGTRLSVL.

The chain couples TRBV27 to TRBJ1-2; 7 bases match TRBD1. Germline values: CDR1 MNHEY, CDR2 SMNVEV (reference sequence). CDR3 length equals 16 residues. The J segment lost 4 bases and the V segment lost 7 bases, leaving 15 bases of the junction unmatched. The chain's CDR3 is CASTAVPGQTFYGYTF. The CDR3 DNA is TGTGCCAGCACCGCCGTTCCGGGACAGACTTTCTATGGCTACACCTTC.

The table lists this clone with a few counts. This chain joins TRBV11-2 and TRBJ2-1; D is perhaps TRBD2 (5 bases). This CDR3 comprises 15 residues. V shed 1 base and J shed 4 bases, with 11 bases lying between them. Germline V lookup: CDR1 SGHAT, CDR2 FQNNGV. The CDR3 DNA sequence: TGTGCCAGCAGCTTAGGGGTAGGCGGGTACAATGAGCAGTTCTTC. It specifies CASSLGVGGYNEQFF. The full variable domain, its missing parts supplied by reference TRBV11-2 and TRBJ2-1, is EAGVAQSPRYKIIEKRQSVAFWCNPISGHATLYWYQQILGQGPKLLIQFQNNGVVDDSQLPKDRFSAERLKGVDSTLKIQPAKLEDSAVYLCASSLGVGGYNEQFFGPGTRLTVL.

The chain links TRBV29-1 to TRBJ2-7; no reliable D call. CDR1 is SQVTM and CDR2 is ANQGSEA in the germline V gene. The CDR3 sequence is 12 residues long. V was pared by 4 bases and J by 1 base, with 8 bases between. CDR3 in amino acids: CSVAAASYEQYF. The CDR3 DNA reads as TGCAGCGTTGCGGCAGCTTCCTACGAGCAGTACTTC.